Following are 16 T cell receptor beta chains from one sample sequenced in a study of shared clonotypes between healthy human individuals. Using immunoSEQ multiplex PCR, the repertoire was profiled, and TCRdb retains in-frame clones only, with some absent. Of around 1 million clones in the sample, about 80% were seen once. The sample was memory CD4+ T cells sorted from blood. Specified subset: CD45RA-negative fraction. These receptors all come from a man aged 18 to 29 in good health.

This clone appeared a few times. The sample contains more than one DNA sequence encoding this CDR3. The rearrangement links TRBV6-5 to TRBJ1-6; 8 bases align to TRBD1. Unmatched junction bases numbered 4, after V lost 1 base and J lost 8 bases. The length of the CDR3 is 15 residues. The germline V gene encodes CDR1 MNHEY and CDR2 SVGAGI. CDR3 sequence reads: CASSYYGTGDSPLHF. The CDR3 region has the DNA TGTGCCAGCAGTTACTACGGGACAGGCGATTCACCCCTCCACTTT.

This clone occurred once. Possible read error: a much larger clone is one base away. Different DNA sequences within this sample yield the same CDR3. The rearrangement links TRBV20-1 to TRBJ2-1; no reliable D call. V was pared by 3 bases and J by 4 bases, with 4 bases between. The CDR3 contains 11 residues. CDR1 DFQATT and CDR2 SNEGSKA come from the germline V gene (reference sequence). The CDR3 nucleotides read TGCAGTGCTAGCGGGTACAATGAGCAGTTCTTC. Protein product: CSASGYNEQFF.

V and J are TRBV2 and TRBJ2-3; TRBD2 is a possible D gene (6 bases). This CDR3 region has 15 residues. V lost 3 bases to trimming and J lost 5 bases, with 15 bases between them. Germline V gene data show CDR1 as SNHLY and CDR2 as FYNNEI. The DNA of the CDR3 is TGTGCCAGCAGTGATTTGCGGGGAGCGGGAGATACGCAGTATTTT. Residues: CASSDLRGAGDTQYF.

This chain uses TRBV30 with TRBJ2-2, with D tentatively TRBD1 (5 bases). Looked up from germline, CDR1 is GTSNPN and CDR2 is SVGIG (reference sequence). The CDR3 is made up of 15 amino acids. V shed 3 bases and J shed 0 bases, with 11 bases lying between them. The chain's CDR3 is CAWSSGFPNTGELFF. The CDR3 DNA is TGTGCCTGGAGCTCAGGGTTCCCGAACACCGGGGAGCTGTTTTTT.

This clone has only one observation. This sample also contains other DNA sequences that code for the same CDR3. The V and J genes are TRBV5-1 and TRBJ2-5; D ambiguous. The CDR3 has 14 residues. The V and J ends lost 3 bases and 1 base respectively, with 10 bases between them. In germline, CDR1 is SGHRS, CDR2 YFSETQ. In DNA, the CDR3 is TGCGCCAGCAGCTCTACTGGAGCCCAAGAGACCCAGTACTTC. Its protein product is CASSSTGAQETQYF.

This clone was picked up a small number of times. The rearrangement uses TRBV6-1 and TRBJ1-2; 8 nucleotides align to TRBD1. The CDR3 contains 15 residues. Germline V gene sequence: CDR1 MNHNS, CDR2 SASEGT. V was clipped by 8 bases and J by 1 base; unmatched bases: 9. The CDR3 DNA is TGTGCCAGCTCAATCACAGGGGGGTATAACTATGGCTACACCTTC. The encoded protein is CASSITGGYNYGYTF.

This chain uses TRBV4-1 with TRBJ1-1; 9 bases fit TRBD1. This CDR3 region has 15 residues. The trim removed 2 bases at V and 5 bases at J, leaving 6 bases unmatched. Germline V CDR1 and CDR2: MGHRA, YSYEKL. The CDR3 loop is CASSQNTGGLTEAFF. Written as DNA, the CDR3 is TGCGCCAGCAGCCAAAATACAGGGGGCTTGACTGAAGCTTTCTTT.

The chain combines TRBV5-6 with TRBJ1-2; 9 nucleotides line up with TRBD1. Germline lookup yields CDR1 SGHDT and CDR2 YYEEEE. The V segment lost 4 bases and the J segment 7 bases; nucleotides outside the gene matches: 8. CDR3 length: 14 residues. For the CDR3, the DNA is TGTGCCAGCAGCGTAACAGGGGGCATGGGTGGCTACACCTTC. It codes for CASSVTGGMGGYTF.

With regard to this clone: Its ends do not fully match the called genes, so a read error is possible. This CDR3 is CASSLAGPGQGTYEQYF. CDR3 DNA sequence: TGTGCTAGCAGCTTAGCTGGGCCGGGACAGGGTACCTACGAGCAGTACTTC. The chain is built from TRBV7-7 and TRBJ2-7, with 9 bases aligning to TRBD1. The CDR3 sequence is 17 residues long. The germline V gene has CDR1 SSHAT and CDR2 FNYEAQ (reference sequence).

The genes are TRBV5-1 and TRBJ2-1, with no clear D. The CDR3 is 14 amino acids. The germline V gene has CDR1 SGHRS and CDR2 YFSETQ. Trimming removed 6 bases at V and 9 bases at J, with 19 bases between. The CDR3: CASTISPYRTEQFF. The CDR3 region has the DNA TGCGCCAGCACAATTAGCCCCTACCGAACTGAGCAGTTCTTC.

V is TRBV5-6 and J is TRBJ2-7; TRBD2 aligns across 12 bases. The length of the CDR3 is 18 residues. Germline CDR1 and CDR2: SGHDT and YYEEEE. After removal of 1 base from V and 2 bases from J, the junction contained 10 bases not matched to a gene. CDR3 sequence: CASSLRTSGIRPTYEQYF. The CDR3 DNA reads as TGTGCCAGCAGCTTGAGGACTAGCGGGATTCGGCCCACCTACGAGCAGTACTTC.

This chain uses TRBV15 with TRBJ1-1; D gene ambiguous. V was clipped by 0 bases and J by 4 bases, with 9 bases between them. The CDR3 spans 14 residues. The V gene's germline CDR1 is LNHNV and CDR2 YYDKDF (reference sequence). The CDR3 loop reads CATSRDNMGTEAFF. The CDR3 DNA reads TGTGCCACCAGCAGAGATAATATGGGCACTGAAGCTTTCTTT.

The chain combines TRBV5-5 with TRBJ1-1; TRBD1 might be the D (5 bases). The CDR3 length is 13 residues. V lost 5 bases, J lost 2 bases, and 10 bases lay in between. Germline V gives CDR1 SGHKS, CDR2 YYEKEE (reference sequence). The CDR3 sequence: CASSLGHNTEAFF. DNA of the CDR3: TGTGCCAGCAGTCTGGGGCATAACACTGAAGCTTTCTTT.

The V call is TRBV4-2, the J call TRBJ1-6; no firm D call. This CDR3 has 16 amino acids. The V end was cut by 0 bases, the J end by 7 bases, with 13 bases between. In germline, CDR1 is LGHNA, CDR2 YNFKEQ. CDR3 nucleotide sequence: TGTGCCAGCAGCCAAGATTTTGGAGTCGGGAATTCACCCCTCCACTTT. Its protein is CASSQDFGVGNSPLHF.

The J gene is TRBJ1-2, the V gene TRBV28; perhaps TRBD1 as D (6 bases). CDR1 is MDHEN, CDR2 SYDVKM, per germline. CDR3 size: 12 residues. Trimming removed 2 bases at V and 6 bases at J, with 7 bases between. The CDR3 DNA reads as TGTGCCAGCAGTTTAAAGGGGGATGGCTACACCTTC. This gives the protein CASSLKGDGYTF.

This clone was seen only a few times. The sample contains more than one DNA sequence encoding this CDR3. The chain employs TRBV19 and TRBJ2-7; D perhaps matches TRBD1 (6 bases). V was shortened by 3 bases and J by 1 base, with 10 bases between the two germline ends. The CDR3 covers 14 residues. Per the germline V gene, CDR1 is LNHDA and CDR2 is SQIVND (reference sequence). CDR3 sequence: CASSITGTSYEQYF. In DNA form, the CDR3 reads TGTGCCAGTAGTATTACAGGGACGTCCTACGAGCAGTACTTC.